The 23 T cell receptor beta chains presented below share a single source sample, sequenced in a study of blood T cells in healthy people across ages. Alongside a J-beta primer mix, a sample-barcoded 5' primer served in a second PCR lasting about 7 to 11 cycles. TCRdb re-analysed the 5' RACE reads in MiXCR, keeping a single row per CDR3 protein. The sample holds roughly 500,000 distinct CDR3 sequences, about 26% seen once. Sequencing was performed on blood. Receptor source: a woman between 65 and 79 years old in good health.

The chain carries TRBV29-1 and TRBJ2-3; TRBD2 might be the D (6 bases). Germline V gives CDR1 SQVTM, CDR2 ANQGSEA. The CDR3 runs 10 residues. The CDR3 here is CGGGGDTQYF. The CDR3, as DNA: TGCGGGGGAGGCGGAGATACGCAGTATTTT.

Only a few counts were recorded for this clonotype. J is TRBJ2-7 and V is TRBV9, with 7 positions matching TRBD2. The V segment lost 2 bases and the J segment 2 bases; nucleotides outside the gene matches: 7. Germline assignment: CDR1 SGDLS and CDR2 YYNGEE. The CDR3 runs 15 residues. In nucleotides, the CDR3 is TGTGCCAGCAGCGTGGACCGGGACTATCCCTACGAGCAGTACTTC. Protein: CASSVDRDYPYEQYF. Variable domain in full (rest from reference TRBV9 and TRBJ2-7): DSGVTQTPKHLITATGQRVTLRCSPRSGDLSVYWYQQSLDQGLQFLIQYYNGEERAKGNILERFSAQQFPDLHSELNLSSLELGDSALYFCASSVDRDYPYEQYFGPGTRLTVT.

This clonotype was recorded a few times. At one of its ends the junction is not consistent with the germline gene, which may arise from a read error. This sequence joins TRBV29-1 and TRBJ1-4, with D perhaps matching TRBD1 (5 bases). The CDR3 is 16 residues long. Germline assignment: CDR1 SQVTM and CDR2 ANQGSEA. The DNA of the CDR3 is TGCAGCGATGAAGATATAGGGACGGGGACCGTCGAAAAACTGTTTTTT. Encoded protein: CSDEDIGTGTVEKLFF.

The chain recombines TRBV29-1 with TRBJ2-1; either TRBD1 or TRBD2 may fit D (6 bases each). The germline gives CDR1 SQVTM, CDR2 ANQGSEA. The CDR3 spans 14 residues. V lost 6 bases and J lost 8, with 20 bases in between. CDR3 region: CSVKGGRRVDEQFF. CDR3 bases: TGCAGCGTCAAAGGGGGGCGAAGGGTGGATGAGCAGTTCTTC.

The chain is built from TRBV27 and TRBJ2-1; 15 bases are shared with TRBD2. The CDR3 length is 20 residues. Germline CDR1 is MNHEY and CDR2 is SMNVEV (reference sequence). Trimming took 3 bases from V and 3 from J; bases not matched to a gene: 12. CDR3 sequence: CASSLRGGTSGGMIYNEQFF. CDR3 DNA: TGTGCCAGCAGTTTGCGGGGTGGGACTAGCGGGGGGATGATCTACAATGAGCAGTTCTTC.

With regard to this clonotype: A read error is possible here, since a much larger clone lies one base away. The V gene is TRBV20-1, the J gene TRBJ2-2; 8 bases agree with TRBD1. This CDR3 region has 13 residues. Germline V lookup: CDR1 DFQATT, CDR2 SNEGSKA (reference sequence). J gave up 6 bases and V 4 bases, and 4 bases lay outside the gene matches. The CDR3 spells CSATWTGPGELFF. In DNA form, the CDR3 reads TGCAGTGCTACCTGGACAGGGCCCGGGGAGCTGTTTTTT.

The chain carries TRBV6-2 or TRBV6-3 and TRBJ2-5, with D possibly TRBD1 on 5 matching bases. The CDR3 loop spans 15 amino acids. Germline CDR1 MNHEY, CDR2 SVGEGT. V was cut by 0 bases and J by 4 bases, with 12 bases left in between. Here the CDR3 DNA reads TGTGCCAGCAGTTACTCGGGGCAGGGCAGAGAGACCCAGTACTTC. Translating gives CASSYSGQGRETQYF.

This clonotype was found a few times. The rearrangement uses TRBV27 and TRBJ2-7; possibly TRBD2 for D (7 bases). CDR3 size: 14 residues. CDR1 MNHEY and CDR2 SMNVEV come from the germline V gene (reference sequence). V lost 5 bases to trimming and J lost 0 bases, with 11 bases between them. DNA for the CDR3: TGTGCCAGCAGTGCGGGGGACATCTCCTACGAGCAGTACTTC. This encodes CASSAGDISYEQYF.

The table lists this clonotype with a few counts. CDR3 nucleotides: TGTGCCAGCAGCTTGGGGACACCAAACACCGGGGAGCTGTTTTTT. The encoded protein is CASSLGTPNTGELFF. The J gene is TRBJ2-2, the V gene TRBV5-4, with TRBD1 as a possible D gene (5 bases). Deletions cut 0 bases from V and 2 bases from J, with 8 bases between. The CDR3 totals 15 residues. CDR1 is SGHNT, CDR2 YYREEE, per germline (reference sequence).

The chain combines TRBV20-1 with TRBJ1-2; weak D call: TRBD1 (6 bases). Germline V gene data show CDR1 as DFQATT and CDR2 as SNEGSKA (reference sequence). V was shortened by 2 bases and J by 4 bases, with 17 bases between the two germline ends. The length of the CDR3 is 15 residues. The CDR3 here is CSARRDPRGGYGYTF. CDR3 sequence (DNA): TGCAGTGCTAGACGGGACCCCAGGGGTGGCTATGGCTACACCTTC.

The V call is TRBV29-1, the J call TRBJ2-2; D may be TRBD1 (6 bases). CDR1 is SQVTM and CDR2 is ANQGSEA in the germline V gene. V lost 7 bases to trimming and J lost 5 bases, with 20 bases between them. The CDR3 consists of 15 residues. In nucleotides, the CDR3 is TGCAGCGCGAAGTTACAGGGTAGGGATACCGGGGAGCTGTTTTTT. This gives the protein CSAKLQGRDTGELFF.

The chain is built from TRBV20-1 and TRBJ1-6; D gene ambiguous. V lost 1 base and J 0 bases, leaving 10 bases between the germline ends. The CDR3 is 16 residues long. Germline loops: CDR1 DFQATT, CDR2 SNEGSKA (reference sequence). The CDR3 nucleotides read TGCAGTGCTAGAGTGCTCCGAAGCTCCTATAATTCACCCCTCCACTTT. Translation gives CSARVLRSSYNSPLHF.

The rearrangement joins TRBV27 to TRBJ2-5; TRBD2 aligns across 10 bases. Trimming took 8 bases from V and 1 from J; bases not matched to a gene: 4. This CDR3 is built from 14 residues. Germline lookup yields CDR1 MNHEY and CDR2 SMNVEV (reference sequence). The CDR3 DNA reads as TGTGCCAGCCGACTAGCGGGCCGCCAAGAGACCCAGTACTTC. As protein: CASRLAGRQETQYF.

In this sample, this clonotype turned up once. This chain joins TRBV20-1 and TRBJ1-1; D unresolved. The germline V and J ends were trimmed by 6 bases and 3 bases, with 11 bases remaining between them. The CDR3 runs to 12 residues. Germline loops: CDR1 DFQATT, CDR2 SNEGSKA (reference sequence). CDR3 coding DNA: TGCAGTGCCCTTAAAACAGACACTGAAGCTTTCTTT. It codes for CSALKTDTEAFF.

J is TRBJ1-2 and V is TRBV7-9, with D tentatively TRBD1 (6 bases). This CDR3 is 14 amino acids long. Germline V lookup: CDR1 SEHNR, CDR2 FQNEAQ (reference sequence). Trimming pared 2 bases from V and 8 bases from J, leaving 15 bases between. In DNA, the CDR3 is TGTGCCAGCAGCTTACTGAGGGGGAGTAAAGGCTACACCTTC. It translates to CASSLLRGSKGYTF.

J is TRBJ2-4 and V is TRBV6-6, with 8 bases identical to TRBD1. The CDR3 sequence is 13 residues long. Losses at the gene ends were 6 bases for V and 5 bases for J; bases not matched to a gene: 3. CDR1 is MNHNY and CDR2 is SVGAGI in the germline V gene (reference sequence). CDR3 residues: CASSDRGENIQYF. In DNA form, the CDR3 reads TGTGCCAGCAGCGACAGGGGCGAAAACATTCAGTACTTC.

V gene TRBV28 combines with J gene TRBJ1-2; 7 nucleotides align to TRBD1. Germline CDR1 and CDR2: MDHEN and SYDVKM. The CDR3 contains 15 residues. Unmatched junction bases numbered 13, after V lost 5 bases and J lost 7 bases. The CDR3 coding sequence is TGTGCCAGCAGTATCCGACAGGGAGGAATTCTTGGCTACACCTTC. It codes for CASSIRQGGILGYTF.

This clonotype has more than one count but fewer than ten. The rearrangement joins TRBV4-2 to TRBJ2-5; 7 bases map to TRBD2. The germline CDR1 and CDR2 sequences are LGHNA and YNFKEQ. Trimming at V came to 1 base and at J to 7 bases, leaving 6 bases not matched to a gene. The CDR3 has 14 residues. CDR3 nucleotide sequence: TGTGCCAGCAGCCAAGCAAACGGGGAGGGGACCCAGTACTTC. This translates into CASSQANGEGTQYF.

The chain combines TRBV4-3 with TRBJ2-2, with TRBD1 as a possible D gene (5 bases). The germline gives CDR1 LGHNA, CDR2 YSLEER. V dropped 0 bases and J dropped 6 bases, with 8 bases sitting between them. CDR3 size: 14 residues. The CDR3 coding sequence is TGCGCCAGCAGCCAAGATCAGGGTTCCGGGGAGCTGTTTTTT. This translates into CASSQDQGSGELFF.

Concerning this clonotype: Mismatch with germline at one junction end may stem from a read error. The rearrangement links TRBV12-3 or TRBV12-4 to TRBJ2-7; 15 bases map to TRBD2. This CDR3 comprises 12 residues. CDR3 sequence: CASSSGLAGGRF. Here the CDR3 DNA reads TGTGCCAGCAGTTCGGGACTAGCGGGAGGTCGCTTC.

This rearrangement joins TRBV7-2 to TRBJ1-1; a possible D gene is TRBD1 (5 bases). V lost 4 bases to trimming and J lost 5 bases, with 20 bases between them. Looked up from germline, CDR1 is SGHTA and CDR2 is FQGNSA. The CDR3 sequence is 16 residues long. The CDR3 protein is CASSSPPGGGWTEAFF. CDR3 nucleotide sequence: TGTGCCAGCAGCTCCCCACCCGGCGGGGGTTGGACTGAAGCTTTCTTT.

The chain is built from TRBV27 and TRBJ1-6; no definite D call. Trimming shortened V by 4 bases and J by 6 bases, and 13 bases separated the two germline ends. Germline CDR1 is MNHEY and CDR2 is SMNVEV (reference sequence). CDR3 length: 15 residues. CDR3 in DNA: TGTGCCAGCAGTTCAAGGCCAATTTCTAATTCACCCCTCCACTTT. Its protein is CASSSRPISNSPLHF.

This chain uses TRBV30 with TRBJ2-3; D assignment may be TRBD1 or TRBD2 (7 bases each). From germline, CDR1 is GTSNPN and CDR2 SVGIG (reference sequence). Trimming left V 1 base short and J 4 bases short, with 18 bases between. The CDR3 has 16 residues. CDR3 in DNA: TGTGCCTGGAGTGGCCTCGCCAGGGGGGGAGCAGATACGCAGTATTTT. This encodes CAWSGLARGGADTQYF.